The T cell receptor beta chain described here comes from a study of spatial heterogeneity in lung cancer. TCRdb fed the 5' RACE reads into MiXCR, producing one record per CDR3 protein. The sample has 20,000 to 25,000 distinct CDR3 sequences, approximately 4.5% seen once. The time point denotes: sample taken at primary tumor resection. Unsorted whole RNA samples from tumor, nontumor lung or frozen PBMC were sequenced. The J segment lost 3 bases and the V segment lost 4 bases, leaving 5 bases of the junction unmatched. There are 15 residues in the CDR3. Germline CDR1 and CDR2: LGHNA and YNFKEQ. The sequence was collected from a male donor with early-stage non-small cell lung cancer. The rearrangement uses TRBV4-2 and TRBJ1-1; 10 bases map to TRBD1. This sample comprised PBMCs, obtained at surgery. As DNA, the CDR3 is TGTGCCAGCAGCCGGGACAGGGGATTAGACACTGAAGCTTTCTTT. Its translation is CASSRDRGLDTEAFF.